Listed below are T cell receptor beta chains from one sample, sequenced in a study of T cell responses to AZD1222 COVID-19 vaccine. Only in-frame clones appear in the TCRdb table, and some are missing; sequencing was by immunoSEQ multiplex PCR. Of 100,000 to 150,000 clones listed, approximately 90% are singletons. Sequenced material: peripheral blood, taken 28 days after the second AZD1222 dose. The receptors were gathered from an adult who received the AZD1222 COVID-19 vaccine. CDR3s include the opening cysteine and the closing phenylalanine or tryptophan. Each record gives: V gene, clone size, J gene, CDR3 length, D gene, CDR3 protein, CDR3 DNA. D genes are given only for firm matches. Not all rows give a size; the values are once, few, many and, for expanded clones, a class.

V gene: TRBV28
clone size: .
J gene: TRBJ1-1
CDR3 length: 14
D gene: .
CDR3 protein: CASSFPRMNTEAFF
CDR3 DNA: TGTGCCAGCAGTTTTCCCAGGATGAACACTGAAGCTTTCTTT

V gene: TRBV12-5
clone size: .
J gene: TRBJ2-1
CDR3 length: 17
D gene: .
CDR3 protein: CASGLVPPLTPYNEQFF
CDR3 DNA: TGTGCTAGTGGTTTGGTCCCCCCACTTACCCCCTACAATGAGCAGTTCTTC

V gene: TRBV28
clone size: .
J gene: TRBJ1-3
CDR3 length: 15
D gene: .
CDR3 protein: CASSFGTYSGNTIYF
CDR3 DNA: TGTGCCAGCAGTTTCGGGACTTACTCTGGAAACACCATATATTTT

V gene: TRBV20-1
clone size: .
J gene: TRBJ1-6
CDR3 length: 16
D gene: TRBD1
CDR3 protein: CSASGGQGLDNSPLHF
CDR3 DNA: TGCAGTGCTAGTGGTGGACAGGGACTAGATAATTCACCCCTCCACTTT

V gene: TRBV23-1
clone size: .
J gene: TRBJ1-2
CDR3 length: 14
D gene: .
CDR3 protein: CASGHRVRNDGYTF
CDR3 DNA: TGCGCCAGCGGGCACAGGGTTAGGAACGATGGCTACACCTTC

V gene: TRBV10-3
clone size: .
J gene: TRBJ1-2
CDR3 length: 16
D gene: .
CDR3 protein: CAITNSRDKELYGYTF
CDR3 DNA: TGTGCCATCACCAATTCCCGGGACAAGGAATTATATGGCTACACCTTC

V gene: TRBV7-9
clone size: .
J gene: TRBJ1-2
CDR3 length: 14
D gene: .
CDR3 protein: CASSLEGAHYGYTF
CDR3 DNA: TGTGCCAGCAGCTTAGAAGGGGCCCACTATGGCTACACCTTC

V gene: TRBV6-5
clone size: .
J gene: TRBJ1-4
CDR3 length: 15
D gene: TRBD1
CDR3 protein: CASADRGFTNEKLFF
CDR3 DNA: TGTGCCAGCGCGGACAGGGGGTTTACTAATGAAAAACTGTTTTTT

V gene: TRBV5-1
clone size: .
J gene: TRBJ2-3
CDR3 length: 13
D gene: .
CDR3 protein: CASSLERADTQYF
CDR3 DNA: TGCGCCAGCAGCTTGGAGAGGGCGGATACGCAGTATTTT

V gene: TRBV5-4
clone size: .
J gene: TRBJ2-5
CDR3 length: 19
D gene: TRBD2
CDR3 protein: CASSDTILRLAGLGATQYF
CDR3 DNA: TGTGCCAGCAGCGACACTATCCTCAGACTAGCGGGATTGGGTGCGACCCAGTACTTC

V gene: TRBV7-2
clone size: .
J gene: TRBJ1-1
CDR3 length: 12
D gene: .
CDR3 protein: CASSLVSFGAFF
CDR3 DNA: TGTGCCAGCAGCTTAGTCAGTTTTGGAGCTTTCTTT

V gene: TRBV12-5
clone size: .
J gene: TRBJ1-2
CDR3 length: 13
D gene: .
CDR3 protein: CASGLGGGYGYTF
CDR3 DNA: TGTGCTAGTGGTTTGGGAGGAGGGTATGGCTACACCTTC

V gene: TRBV27
clone size: few
J gene: TRBJ1-5
CDR3 length: 17
D gene: TRBD1
CDR3 protein: CASSPRAGGHSNQPQHF
CDR3 DNA: TGTGCCAGCAGTCCCCGCGCAGGGGGCCATAGCAATCAGCCCCAGCATTTT

V gene: TRBV12-3/TRBV12-4
clone size: .
J gene: TRBJ1-1
CDR3 length: 13
D gene: .
CDR3 protein: CASSLQRFTEAFF
CDR3 DNA: TGTGCCAGCAGTTTACAAAGATTCACTGAAGCTTTCTTT

V gene: TRBV5-4
clone size: .
J gene: TRBJ2-1
CDR3 length: 17
D gene: TRBD2
CDR3 protein: CASSTHLAGGLRDEQFF
CDR3 DNA: TGTGCCAGCAGCACCCATCTAGCGGGAGGGCTCAGGGATGAGCAGTTCTTC

V gene: TRBV20-1
clone size: .
J gene: TRBJ2-7
CDR3 length: 13
D gene: .
CDR3 protein: CSASPGFSYEQYF
CDR3 DNA: TGCAGTGCTAGTCCTGGGTTCTCCTACGAGCAGTACTTC

V gene: TRBV7-6
clone size: .
J gene: TRBJ2-1
CDR3 length: 15
D gene: TRBD2
CDR3 protein: CASSLLGLGYNEQFF
CDR3 DNA: TGTGCCAGCAGCTTATTGGGACTAGGCTACAATGAGCAGTTCTTC

V gene: TRBV12-3/TRBV12-4
clone size: .
J gene: TRBJ2-3
CDR3 length: 11
D gene: .
CDR3 protein: CASRRADTQYF
CDR3 DNA: TGTGCCAGCAGACGAGCGGATACGCAGTATTTT

V gene: TRBV6-2/TRBV6-3
clone size: .
J gene: TRBJ2-1
CDR3 length: 15
D gene: .
CDR3 protein: CASSYRLGSRDEQFF
CDR3 DNA: TGTGCCAGCAGTTACCGCCTGGGTAGCCGGGATGAGCAGTTCTTC

V gene: TRBV19
clone size: .
J gene: TRBJ2-2
CDR3 length: 15
D gene: TRBD1
CDR3 protein: CASKGQGAGTGELFF
CDR3 DNA: TGTGCCAGTAAGGGACAGGGGGCAGGCACCGGGGAGCTGTTTTTT

V gene: TRBV14
clone size: .
J gene: TRBJ1-6
CDR3 length: 17
D gene: TRBD1
CDR3 protein: CASSQRTGTGYNSPLHF
CDR3 DNA: TGTGCCAGCAGCCAACGAACCGGGACAGGGTATAATTCACCCCTCCACTTT

V gene: TRBV3-1/TRBV3-2
clone size: .
J gene: TRBJ2-2
CDR3 length: 14
D gene: .
CDR3 protein: CASSPITGTGELFF
CDR3 DNA: TGTGCCAGCAGCCCAATAACGGGGACCGGGGAGCTGTTTTTT

V gene: TRBV5-1
clone size: .
J gene: TRBJ1-1
CDR3 length: 15
D gene: .
CDR3 protein: CASKVQGSMNTEAFF
CDR3 DNA: TGCGCCAGCAAGGTTCAGGGGTCCATGAACACTGAAGCTTTCTTT

V gene: TRBV5-1
clone size: .
J gene: TRBJ2-7
CDR3 length: 15
D gene: TRBD2
CDR3 protein: CASRTGTGGPYEQYF
CDR3 DNA: TGCGCCAGCAGGACCGGTACGGGGGGGCCCTACGAGCAGTACTTC

V gene: TRBV18
clone size: .
J gene: TRBJ1-5
CDR3 length: 13
D gene: .
CDR3 protein: CASSPGTGQPQHF
CDR3 DNA: TGTGCCAGCTCACCGGGGACTGGTCAGCCCCAGCATTTT

V gene: TRBV27
clone size: .
J gene: TRBJ2-1
CDR3 length: 13
D gene: .
CDR3 protein: CASGRVVVSEQFF
CDR3 DNA: TGTGCCAGCGGCCGAGTGGTGGTAAGTGAGCAGTTCTTC

V gene: TRBV6-5
clone size: .
J gene: TRBJ2-2
CDR3 length: 16
D gene: .
CDR3 protein: CASSYHRRHNTGELFF
CDR3 DNA: TGTGCCAGCAGTTACCACCGGAGACATAACACCGGGGAGCTGTTTTTT

V gene: TRBV27
clone size: .
J gene: TRBJ2-2
CDR3 length: 11
D gene: .
CDR3 protein: CASTGTGELFF
CDR3 DNA: TGTGCCAGCACGGGTACCGGGGAGCTGTTTTTT

V gene: TRBV4-1
clone size: .
J gene: TRBJ2-7
CDR3 length: 13
D gene: .
CDR3 protein: CASAEGVSYEQYF
CDR3 DNA: TGCGCCAGCGCCGAGGGGGTCTCCTACGAGCAGTACTTC

V gene: TRBV7-3
clone size: .
J gene: TRBJ2-2
CDR3 length: 13
D gene: .
CDR3 protein: CASSPLGSGELFF
CDR3 DNA: TGTGCCAGCAGCCCCCTAGGTTCCGGGGAGCTGTTTTTT

V gene: TRBV6-5
clone size: few
J gene: TRBJ1-1
CDR3 length: 15
D gene: .
CDR3 protein: CASSLSTRGYTEAFF
CDR3 DNA: TGTGCCAGCAGCTTATCGACGAGAGGATACACTGAAGCTTTCTTT

V gene: TRBV19
clone size: .
J gene: TRBJ2-3
CDR3 length: 18
D gene: .
CDR3 protein: CASSIGISEYSSTDTQYF
CDR3 DNA: TGTGCCAGTAGTATAGGGATTAGCGAATACTCTAGCACAGATACGCAGTATTTT

V gene: TRBV7-3
clone size: .
J gene: TRBJ2-2
CDR3 length: 16
D gene: .
CDR3 protein: CASSLNPQGGTGELFF
CDR3 DNA: TGTGCCAGCAGCTTAAACCCACAGGGTGGAACCGGGGAGCTGTTTTTT

V gene: TRBV2
clone size: .
J gene: TRBJ1-2
CDR3 length: 16
D gene: TRBD1
CDR3 protein: CASSEALRDRGGGYTF
CDR3 DNA: TGTGCCAGCAGTGAAGCGCTTCGGGACAGGGGAGGCGGCTACACCTTC

V gene: TRBV29-1
clone size: once
J gene: TRBJ2-2
CDR3 length: 14
D gene: TRBD2
CDR3 protein: CSVDFGGSFGELFF
CDR3 DNA: TGCAGCGTTGATTTTGGCGGGAGCTTCGGGGAGCTGTTTTTT

V gene: TRBV7-9
clone size: .
J gene: TRBJ1-4
CDR3 length: 13
D gene: .
CDR3 protein: CASSGRSNEKLFF
CDR3 DNA: TGTGCCAGCAGCGGGCGGTCTAATGAAAAACTGTTTTTT

V gene: TRBV2
clone size: .
J gene: TRBJ2-1
CDR3 length: 13
D gene: TRBD1
CDR3 protein: CASKGTGPSKEFF
CDR3 DNA: TGTGCCAGCAAGGGGACAGGACCCTCCAAGGAGTTCTTC

V gene: TRBV7-8
clone size: once
J gene: TRBJ2-7
CDR3 length: 15
D gene: TRBD1
CDR3 protein: CASSRRTGGDYEQYF
CDR3 DNA: TGTGCCAGCAGCCGCAGGACAGGGGGGGACTACGAGCAGTACTTC

V gene: TRBV7-9
clone size: .
J gene: TRBJ2-3
CDR3 length: 16
D gene: TRBD1
CDR3 protein: CASSPRDRGRTDTQYF
CDR3 DNA: TGTGCCAGCAGCCCCCGCGACAGGGGGCGGACAGATACGCAGTATTTT

V gene: TRBV19
clone size: .
J gene: TRBJ1-3
CDR3 length: 14
D gene: .
CDR3 protein: CASSVQGGGNTIYF
CDR3 DNA: TGTGCCAGTAGCGTACAGGGAGGAGGAAACACCATATATTTT

V gene: TRBV2
clone size: .
J gene: TRBJ2-5
CDR3 length: 13
D gene: .
CDR3 protein: CASSYEGGETQYF
CDR3 DNA: TGTGCCAGCAGTTATGAGGGTGGGGAGACCCAGTACTTC

V gene: TRBV10-2
clone size: .
J gene: TRBJ2-1
CDR3 length: 15
D gene: .
CDR3 protein: CASILSALTYNEQFF
CDR3 DNA: TGCGCCAGCATCCTCTCGGCGTTAACCTACAATGAGCAGTTCTTC

V gene: TRBV19
clone size: .
J gene: TRBJ1-2
CDR3 length: 13
D gene: .
CDR3 protein: CASSNPGVRGYTF
CDR3 DNA: TGTGCCAGTAGTAACCCGGGGGTTCGTGGCTACACCTTC

V gene: TRBV12-3/TRBV12-4
clone size: .
J gene: TRBJ1-1
CDR3 length: 13
D gene: .
CDR3 protein: CASRTTGYTEAFF
CDR3 DNA: TGTGCCAGCAGAACCACAGGGTACACTGAAGCTTTCTTT

V gene: TRBV12-3/TRBV12-4
clone size: .
J gene: TRBJ1-6
CDR3 length: 12
D gene: .
CDR3 protein: CASSLLQSPLHF
CDR3 DNA: TGTGCCAGCAGTTTATTGCAGTCACCCCTCCACTTT